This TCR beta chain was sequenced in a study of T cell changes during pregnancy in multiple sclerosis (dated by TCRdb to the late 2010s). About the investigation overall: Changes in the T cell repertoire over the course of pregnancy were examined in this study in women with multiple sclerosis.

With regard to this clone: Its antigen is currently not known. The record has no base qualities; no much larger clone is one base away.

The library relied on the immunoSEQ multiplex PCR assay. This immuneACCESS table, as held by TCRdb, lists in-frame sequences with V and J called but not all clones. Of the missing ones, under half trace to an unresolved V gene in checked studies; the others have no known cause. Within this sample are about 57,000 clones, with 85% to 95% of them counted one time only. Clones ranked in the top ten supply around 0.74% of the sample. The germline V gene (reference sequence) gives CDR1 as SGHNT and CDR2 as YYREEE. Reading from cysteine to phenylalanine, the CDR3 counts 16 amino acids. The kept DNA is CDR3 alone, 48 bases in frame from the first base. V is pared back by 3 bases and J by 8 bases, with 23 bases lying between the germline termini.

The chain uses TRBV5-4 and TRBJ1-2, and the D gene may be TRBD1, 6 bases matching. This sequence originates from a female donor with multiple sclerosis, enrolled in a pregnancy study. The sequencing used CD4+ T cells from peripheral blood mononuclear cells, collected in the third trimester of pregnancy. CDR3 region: CASSSQALHRDGGYTF. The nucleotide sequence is TGTGCCAGCAGCTCCCAAGCACTCCACAGGGACGGCGGCTACACCTTC.